The source of this T cell receptor (beta chain) is a study of cytomegalovirus exposure and HLA in healthy donors. Looking at the study overall: As an earlier analysis found, 150 million to 200 million T cells yielded 100 million to 130 million unique TCR beta sequences. Tens of millions of unique TCR sequences came from HLA-typed donors in an early release.

The CDR3 is 13 residues long. Trimming removed 2 bases at V and 1 base at J, with 6 bases between. The germline V gene has CDR1 SGHNT and CDR2 YYREEE (reference sequence). Study-level points and caveats: Three chains linked to CMV were shown in vitro to be specific for CMV antigens. Likely technical artifact: a cluster of highly shared sequence variants.

PCR involved 60 Vbeta and 13 Jbeta primers. Using immunoSEQ multiplex PCR, the repertoire was profiled, and TCRdb retains in-frame clones only, with some absent. The sample carries roughly 170,000 clones, more than 65% recorded once. In regard to this clone: Its antigen is unidentified. The sample contains more than one DNA sequence encoding this CDR3.

The clonotype was recovered from a woman in her thirties in good health and CMV-seronegative. The chain couples TRBV5-4 to TRBJ1-1; no firm D call. The sample comprised PBMCs. The CDR3 coding sequence is TGTGCCAGCAGCTTACGAGGGAACACTGAAGCTTTCTTT. It encodes CASSLRGNTEAFF.